This T cell receptor beta chain was observed in a study of blood T cell repertoires in COVID-19. Overall study: PBMCs, B-cell-depleted T cells, or T cells were the source of the cDNA or gDNA that made up the material.

How the authors handled the data: Estimates of nucleated cell counts were drawn from the amplification of reference gene primers. The table came from immunoSEQ multiplex PCR; TCRdb's copy has only in-frame clones and leaves some out. The V and J calls and clone size are taken from that table; D and trimming were inferred from the DNA. The profile shows 45,000 to 55,000 clones, about 82% of them singletons. The V gene lost 4 bases and the J gene lost 0 bases, with 6 bases spanning the gap. This CDR3 contains 13 residues. Germline CDR1 ENHRY, CDR2 SYGVKD. The source of this sequence is a woman of 80 years or more with acute or convalescent COVID-19. This chain joins TRBV10-3 and TRBJ1-2; D unclear. The material sequenced was peripheral blood. CDR3 bases: TGTGCCATCAGTGCTAAAGCTAACTATGGCTACACCTTC. Translated, it gives CAISAKANYGYTF.